This entry describes one TCR beta chain. The authors sequenced TCR beta from blood CD8+ and CD4+ T cells. Included as multiple sclerosis controls were treatment-naive patients who had stable or active relapsing-remitting disease. This record comes from a study of CD8 T cells in Susac syndrome. Germline values: CDR1 MRHNA, CDR2 SNTAGT. The CDR3 is made up of 16 amino acids. V lost 0 bases to trimming and J lost 4 bases; unmatched junction nucleotides: 5. Reverse transcription of about 0.45 to 1 ug RNA was carried out with random hexamers. TCRdb re-called the immunoSEQ multiplex PCR reads through MiXCR, storing one row per CDR3 protein. The profile shows some 220,000 distinct CDR3 sequences, approximately 95% of them singletons.

This receptor was identified in a human donor with multiple sclerosis. The sequenced material came from CD4+ T cells from PBMCs. The rearrangement uses TRBV6-4 and TRBJ2-1, with 8 nucleotides matching TRBD2. CDR3 amino acids: CASSDSSGRVYNEQFF. For the CDR3, the DNA is TGTGCCAGCAGTGACTCTTCCGGGAGGGTTTACAATGAGCAGTTCTTC.